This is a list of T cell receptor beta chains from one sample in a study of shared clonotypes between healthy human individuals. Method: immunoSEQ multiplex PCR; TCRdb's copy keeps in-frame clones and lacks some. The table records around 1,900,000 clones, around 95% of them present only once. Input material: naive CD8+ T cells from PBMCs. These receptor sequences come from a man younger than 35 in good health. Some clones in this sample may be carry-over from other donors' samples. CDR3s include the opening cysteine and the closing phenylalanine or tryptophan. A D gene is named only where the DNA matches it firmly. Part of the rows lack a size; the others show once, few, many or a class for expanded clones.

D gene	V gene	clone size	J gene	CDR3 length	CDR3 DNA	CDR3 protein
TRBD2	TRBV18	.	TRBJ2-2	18	TGTGCCAGCTCACCTTATGCGGCGGGAGGGCTGAACACCGGGGAGCTGTTTTTT	CASSPYAAGGLNTGELFF
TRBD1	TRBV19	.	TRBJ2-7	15	TGTGCCAGCACCCCCAGGGGACAGGTATTCTACGAGCAGTACTTC	CASTPRGQVFYEQYF
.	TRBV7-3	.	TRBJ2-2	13	TGTGCCAGCAGCTTTGTAGGGGACGGGGAGCTGTTTTTT	CASSFVGDGELFF
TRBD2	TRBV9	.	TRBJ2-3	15	TGTGCCAGCGGGAGGACTAGCGGGGTCACAGATACGCAGTATTTT	CASGRTSGVTDTQYF
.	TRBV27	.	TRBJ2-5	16	TGTGCCAGCAGTTACCGGACGGGGTCGCGGCGAGAGACCCAGTACTTC	CASSYRTGSRRETQYF
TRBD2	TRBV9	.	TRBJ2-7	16	TGTGCCAGCAGCGTAGGTCCCGGCGGGAGGGTCTACGAGCAGTACTTC	CASSVGPGGRVYEQYF
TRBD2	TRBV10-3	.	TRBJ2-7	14	TGTGCCATCGGCACTAGCGGGAGGGTCGACGAGCAGTACTTC	CAIGTSGRVDEQYF
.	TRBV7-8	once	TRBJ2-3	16	TGTGCCAGCAGCTTTCCAGGGGCCCCCTTCGCAGATACGCAGTATTTT	CASSFPGAPFADTQYF
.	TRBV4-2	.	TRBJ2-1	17	TGTGCCAGCAGCCAAGATGTGTCAAGCGCTAACTACAATGAGCAGTTCTTC	CASSQDVSSANYNEQFF
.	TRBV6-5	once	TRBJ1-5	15	TGTGCCAGCAGCTCTGAGAGGGGTAGCAATCAGCCCCAGCATTTT	CASSSERGSNQPQHF